Sequencing of this T cell receptor beta chain was carried out in a study of Ad26.COV2.S vaccination and SARS-CoV-2 variants. The CDR3 loop spans 14 amino acids. V shed 0 bases and J shed 3 bases, with 9 bases lying between them. Germline V gene sequence: CDR1 SGHTA, CDR2 FQGNSA. Comment on this clone: Its antigen is unknown.

Study findings and constraints: Vaccinees showed greater spike-specific TCR breadth than placebo recipients.

The repertoire was sequenced with immunoSEQ multiplex PCR; TCRdb's copy has only in-frame clones and lacks some. Of around 170,000 clones in the sample, 87% were seen once. This chain uses TRBV7-2 with TRBJ2-7, with a possible D match to TRBD1 (5 bases). The TCR was taken from a human donor who had recovered from COVID-19. The sequenced sample was peripheral blood, obtained after recovery from COVID-19. As DNA, the CDR3 is TGTGCCAGCAGCTTAGCGGGGCAAGACTACGAGCAGTACTTC. Protein product: CASSLAGQDYEQYF.